This T cell receptor beta chain emerged from a study of post-analysis software for immune sequencing data. The study's findings and limits: There were five or six TRBV segments more frequent in patients than controls, and TRBV5-6, TRBV5-1 and TRBV20-1 were among them. Controls' normalized Chao1 diversity significantly exceeded that of multiple sclerosis patients. Strong co-clustering by F measure was seen for same-batch samples.

The ends were cut back, 2 bases at V and 2 bases at J, with 7 bases in the middle. CDR1 is LGHDT and CDR2 is YNNKEL in the germline V gene (reference sequence). This CDR3 has 13 residues. This clonotype occurred a few times. The target antigen is unknown. Unique-molecular-identifier-tagged TCR beta cDNA libraries were used. TCRdb reprocessed the PCR reads with MiXCR, giving one entry per CDR3 protein. The sample carries 400,000 to 500,000 distinct CDR3 sequences, approximately 42% recorded once. The V gene is TRBV3-1, the J gene TRBJ2-7; D uncertain. Sequencing was performed on blood. The clonotype originates from a girl aged 2 to 10 with multiple sclerosis. CDR3 amino acids: CASSQRGPYEQYF. The CDR3 DNA reads TGTGCCAGCAGCCAAAGAGGTCCCTACGAGCAGTACTTC.